These 28 T cell receptor beta chains came from one sample sequenced in a study of T cell repertoires in ileal Crohn's disease. The repertoire was sequenced with immunoSEQ multiplex PCR; TCRdb's copy has only in-frame clones and lacks some. Counted here are about 62,000 clones, approximately 88% occurring once; the ten biggest clones make up around 2.1%. The time point: neoterminal ileum biopsy at postoperative endoscopy, about 6 months after surgery. The sample comprised ileal tissue. The receptors derive from an adult with Crohn's disease.

The J gene is TRBJ1-2, the V gene TRBV7-9, with D possibly being TRBD1 (5 bases). V lost 5 bases and J 6 bases, leaving 16 bases between the germline ends. The CDR3 has 14 residues. Germline values: CDR1 SEHNR, CDR2 FQNEAQ (reference sequence). As DNA, the CDR3 is TGTGCCAGCAGCGAAAAGGGACGGAGGGATGGCTACACCTTC. Translating it yields CASSEKGRRDGYTF.

This clone was counted once. The chain links TRBV5-1 to TRBJ2-4; D possibly corresponds to TRBD2 (5 bases). Germline V gene sequence: CDR1 SGHRS, CDR2 YFSETQ. Trimming left V 0 bases short and J 13 bases short, with 11 bases between. The CDR3 consists of 12 residues. CDR3 sequence (DNA): TGCGCCAGCAGCTTGGAGGCGGGCCAACAGTACTTC. Amino acid sequence: CASSLEAGQQYF.

The chain recombines TRBV18 with TRBJ1-1; a weak D match, TRBD1 (6 bases). CDR3 length equals 14 residues. Germline V gene sequence: CDR1 KGHSH, CDR2 LQKENI. V lost 6 bases and J lost 1, with 12 bases in between. CDR3 DNA sequence: TGTGCCAGCTCTCTTGGACAGTCGAACACTGAAGCTTTCTTT. Translation: CASSLGQSNTEAFF. Drawing the rest from reference TRBV18 and TRBJ1-1, the complete variable domain is NAGVMQNPRHLVRRRGQEARLRCSPMKGHSHVYWYRQLPEEGLKFMVYLQKENIIDESGMPKERFSAEFPKEGPSILRIQQVVRGDSAAYFCASSLGQSNTEAFFGQGTRLTVV.

The J gene is TRBJ1-1, the V gene TRBV19; 7 bases align to TRBD1. J was trimmed by 7 bases and V by 8 bases; bases with no gene match: 7. This CDR3 spans 12 amino acids. The germline CDR1 and CDR2 sequences are LNHDA and SQIVND (reference sequence). CDR3 nucleotide sequence: TGTGCCAGTTGGGGACAGATGGGTGAAGCTTTCTTT. The encoded protein is CASWGQMGEAFF.

The CDR3 loop is CATLRTGDTGELFF. In DNA, the CDR3 is TGTGCCACCTTAAGGACAGGGGACACCGGGGAGCTGTTTTTT. V usage is TRBV15 and J usage is TRBJ2-2; TRBD1 matches 9 bases. Germline assignment: CDR1 LNHNV and CDR2 YYDKDF (reference sequence). The CDR3 is 14 residues long. Trimming cost V 8 bases and J 3 bases; bases outside gene matches: 4.

The chain recombines TRBV14 with TRBJ2-7; 8 positions match TRBD1. V lost 3 bases, J lost 4 bases, and 5 bases stayed unmatched. Germline-derived CDR1 and CDR2 are SGHDN and FVKESK. The CDR3 runs to 14 residues. The CDR3 DNA reads TGTGCCAGCAGCCAGAGGGACAGGCTTTACGAGCAGTACTTC. It is translated as CASSQRDRLYEQYF.

The count of this clone is one. V usage is TRBV15 and J usage is TRBJ2-7; 9 nucleotides agree with TRBD1. V was clipped by 0 bases and J by 2 bases; unmatched bases: 5. Germline V CDR1 and CDR2: LNHNV, YYDKDF (reference sequence). The CDR3 covers 16 residues. Written as DNA, the CDR3 is TGTGCCACCAGCAGAGATATGGGGACAGGGACCTACGAGCAGTACTTC. Its protein product is CATSRDMGTGTYEQYF. The full variable domain, its missing parts supplied by reference TRBV15 and TRBJ2-7, is DAMVIQNPRYQVTQFGKPVTLSCSQTLNHNVMYWYQQKSSQAPKLLFHYYDKDFNNEADTPDNFQSRRPNTSFCFLDIRSPGLGDTAMYLCATSRDMGTGTYEQYFGPGTRLTVT.

The V call is TRBV10-3, the J call TRBJ1-2; possible D gene TRBD1, 6 bases. This CDR3 contains 14 residues. The germline V gene has CDR1 ENHRY and CDR2 SYGVKD. V was pared by 4 bases and J by 0 bases, with 9 bases between. DNA for the CDR3: TGTGCCATCAGTGCGACAGGTTCTAACTATGGCTACACCTTC. This encodes CAISATGSNYGYTF.

The chain joins TRBV6-1 to TRBJ1-2; D unresolved. This CDR3 comprises 10 residues. Deletions cut 6 bases from V and 7 bases from J, with 6 bases between. Germline V gene sequence: CDR1 MNHNS, CDR2 SASEGT. Written as DNA, the CDR3 is TGTGCCAGCAGCGTTTTTGGCTACACCTTC. It encodes CASSVFGYTF.

This clone was seen a single time. This sequence joins TRBV7-6 and TRBJ2-7; TRBD1 matches 9 bases. CDR1 is SGHVS and CDR2 is FNYEAQ in the germline V gene. CDR3 length: 16 amino acids. After removal of 1 base from V and 3 bases from J, the junction contained 7 bases not matched to a gene. The chain's CDR3 is CASSLGGTGSYYEQYF. The CDR3 DNA reads as TGTGCCAGCAGCTTAGGGGGGACAGGGTCTTACTACGAGCAGTACTTC.

This clone was observed once. This chain uses TRBV27 with TRBJ1-6; D not certain. Trimming took 3 bases from V and 7 from J, leaving 10 bases between them. CDR1 is MNHEY, CDR2 SMNVEV, per germline (reference sequence). This CDR3 region has 14 residues. The CDR3 bases are TGTGCCAGCAGTTTGGTCAGAGGGAATTCACCCCTCCACTTT. Amino acids: CASSLVRGNSPLHF.

In DNA form, the CDR3 reads TGTGCCAGCCAAGGACAGGGGGCGTTTTCACCCCTCCACTTT. Amino acid sequence: CASQGQGAFSPLHF. The chain combines TRBV7-9 with TRBJ1-6; 11 bases line up with TRBD1. Trimming cost V 8 bases and J 9 bases; bases outside gene matches: 6. The CDR3 covers 14 residues. Germline V gene lookup returns CDR1 SEHNR and CDR2 FQNEAQ (reference sequence).

In DNA form, the CDR3 reads TGTGCCAGCAGCTTGTCGTCCGGGTCCTACGAGCAGTACGTC. It encodes CASSLSSGSYEQYV. The rearrangement uses TRBV5-4 and TRBJ2-7; D remains unclear. Trimming stripped 1 base from V and 1 base from J, with 9 bases between. This CDR3 spans 14 amino acids. Per the germline V gene, CDR1 is SGHNT and CDR2 is YYREEE (reference sequence).

This clone was observed a few times. J is TRBJ2-1 and V is TRBV7-8, with 7 bases lining up with TRBD2. Losses at the gene ends were 5 bases for V and 8 bases for J; bases not matched to a gene: 15. The CDR3 has 16 amino acids. From germline, CDR1 is SGHVS and CDR2 FQNEAQ. The CDR3, as DNA: TGTGCCAGCAGCCTATACGAGGGAGGGCCTTTGGATGAGCAGTTCTTC. It encodes CASSLYEGGPLDEQFF.

The chain employs TRBV4-1 and TRBJ2-2; D is possibly TRBD2 (6 bases). Trimming left V 3 bases short and J 1 base short, with 15 bases between. The length of the CDR3 is 17 residues. The germline gives CDR1 MGHRA, CDR2 YSYEKL. The CDR3 DNA is TGCGCCAGCAGCCACATCGGGAGTGGGAGGAACACCGGGGAGCTGTTTTTT. It translates to CASSHIGSGRNTGELFF.

The count of this clone is one. The chain carries TRBV19 and TRBJ2-1; D gene ambiguous. Germline CDR1 is LNHDA and CDR2 is SQIVND (reference sequence). Trimming removed 7 bases from V and 6 bases from J, with 7 bases in between. This CDR3 has 11 residues. CDR3: CASKLVNEQFF. CDR3 nucleotide sequence: TGTGCCAGTAAGCTAGTCAATGAGCAGTTCTTC.

J is TRBJ2-1 and V is TRBV7-2; the D gene is possibly TRBD1 (6 bases). From germline, CDR1 is SGHTA and CDR2 FQGNSA. Trimming stripped 0 bases from V and 6 bases from J, with 12 bases between. This CDR3 comprises 15 residues. CDR3 sequence (DNA): TGTGCCAGCAGCTTAGCGCGAACAGGGTTCAATGAGCAGTTCTTC. Its translation: CASSLARTGFNEQFF.

The chain uses TRBV28 and TRBJ1-6; tentative D call: TRBD1 (6 bases). V lost 4 bases and J 6 bases, leaving 10 bases between the germline ends. This CDR3 spans 14 amino acids. CDR1 is MDHEN and CDR2 is SYDVKM in the germline V gene. This CDR3 is CASSSGQSNSPLHF. The CDR3, as DNA: TGTGCCAGCAGTTCCGGACAGAGTAATTCACCCCTCCACTTT.

CDR3 bases: TGTGCCAGCAGCTTCGGATGGACAGGAAGCGGCTACACCTTC. Translated: CASSFGWTGSGYTF. The rearrangement joins TRBV7-9 to TRBJ1-2; 7 bases align to TRBD1. This CDR3 comprises 14 residues. CDR1 and CDR2 from the germline V gene are SEHNR and FQNEAQ (reference sequence). The V gene end was trimmed by 3 bases and the J gene end by 8 bases; junction bases not matched to a gene: 9. Combining the CDR3 with reference TRBV7-9 and TRBJ1-2 gives the whole variable domain DTGVSQNPRHKITKRGQNVTFRCDPISEHNRLYWYRQTLGQGPEFLTYFQNEAQLEKSRLLSDRFSAERPKGSFSTLEIQRTEQGDSAMYLCASSFGWTGSGYTFGSGTRLTVV.

The V gene is TRBV7-9, the J gene TRBJ1-6, with 10 bases that match TRBD1. CDR1 and CDR2 from the germline V gene are SEHNR and FQNEAQ (reference sequence). Trimming removed 6 bases from V and 6 bases from J; junction bases left unmatched: 2. The CDR3 extends over 14 amino acids. In nucleotides, the CDR3 is TGTGCCAGCAGAAGGGACAGGGGTAATTCACCCCTCCACTTT. This encodes CASRRDRGNSPLHF.

The V call is TRBV7-9, the J call TRBJ1-1; the D is unclear. Germline V gene lookup returns CDR1 SEHNR and CDR2 FQNEAQ (reference sequence). The V and J ends lost 3 bases and 1 base respectively, with 12 bases between them. The CDR3 extends over 15 amino acids. CDR3 coding DNA: TGTGCCAGCAGCTTTGATCAGAGGGCGAACACTGAAGCTTTCTTT. It specifies CASSFDQRANTEAFF.

This chain uses TRBV5-1 with TRBJ2-5, with 9 bases fitting TRBD2. Germline V lookup: CDR1 SGHRS, CDR2 YFSETQ. V was pared by 1 base and J by 5 bases, with 6 bases of the junction left unmatched. This CDR3 comprises 15 residues. Written as DNA, the CDR3 is TGCGCCAGCAGCTTGTCGCTAGCGGGGACGGAGACCCAGTACTTC. This sequence encodes CASSLSLAGTETQYF. Drawing the rest from reference TRBV5-1 and TRBJ2-5, the complete variable domain is KAGVTQTPRYLIKTRGQQVTLSCSPISGHRSVSWYQQTPGQGLQFLFEYFSETQRNKGNFPGRFSGRQFSNSRSEMNVSTLELGDSALYLCASSLSLAGTETQYFGPGTRLLVL.

This chain links TRBV6-1 with TRBJ2-7; D possibly corresponds to TRBD1 (6 bases). V gave up 11 bases and J gave up 4 bases, with 9 bases separating them. This CDR3 region has 10 residues. CDR1 is MNHNS, CDR2 SASEGT, per germline. The CDR3: CAGGTYEQYF. CDR3 bases: TGTGCCGGGGGCACTTACGAGCAGTACTTC.

This clone occurred once. This sequence joins TRBV28 and TRBJ2-4; D might be TRBD2 (5 bases). CDR3 length: 17 amino acids. V lost 10 bases and J 0 bases, leaving 22 bases between the germline ends. Germline-derived CDR1 and CDR2 are MDHEN and SYDVKM. As DNA, the CDR3 is TGTGCCACCTCTCGGGGTAGTGTGATGGTAGCCAAAAACATTCAGTACTTC. Its translation: CATSRGSVMVAKNIQYF.

This chain links TRBV18 with TRBJ2-3, with a possible D match to TRBD2 (6 bases). The germline V gene encodes CDR1 KGHSH and CDR2 LQKENI. The CDR3 length is 15 residues. Trimming took off 1 base at V and 7 bases at J, with 15 bases between the two ends. In DNA form, the CDR3 reads TGTGCCAGCTCACCACAAGAGGTCGGCGGGAATACGCAGTATTTT. Encoded protein: CASSPQEVGGNTQYF. The full variable domain, in which reference TRBV18 and TRBJ2-3 provide the parts outside the CDR3, is NAGVMQNPRHLVRRRGQEARLRCSPMKGHSHVYWYRQLPEEGLKFMVYLQKENIIDESGMPKERFSAEFPKEGPSILRIQQVVRGDSAAYFCASSPQEVGGNTQYFGPGTRLTVL.

The chain couples TRBV6-1 to TRBJ2-5, with TRBD1 matching over 7 bases. Germline values: CDR1 MNHNS, CDR2 SASEGT. Trimming removed 3 bases from V and 5 bases from J; junction bases left unmatched: 3. The CDR3 runs to 13 residues. This CDR3 reads CASSDSQGETQYF. The DNA for the CDR3 is TGTGCCAGCAGTGATTCACAGGGGGAGACCCAGTACTTC.

The rearrangement links TRBV14 to TRBJ2-2; D remains unclear. The CDR3 runs 13 residues. Trimming removed 2 bases at V and 6 bases at J, with 7 bases between. The germline V gene encodes CDR1 SGHDN and CDR2 FVKESK. CDR3 residues: CASSQSGPGELFF. The CDR3 DNA follows: TGTGCCAGCAGCCAAAGTGGGCCCGGGGAGCTGTTTTTT. The full variable domain, rest sourced from reference TRBV14 and TRBJ2-2, is EAGVTQFPSHSVIEKGQTVTLRCDPISGHDNLYWYRRVMGKEIKFLLHFVKESKQDESGMPNNRFLAERTGGTYSTLKVQPAELEDSGVYFCASSQSGPGELFFGEGSRLTVL.

CDR3 amino acids: CASSSDRGAGGYTF. As DNA, the CDR3 is TGTGCCAGCAGTTCGGACAGGGGAGCCGGTGGCTACACCTTC. The chain joins TRBV11-2 to TRBJ1-2; 9 bases align to TRBD1. CDR3 size: 14 residues. V lost 6 bases and J lost 7; bases outside the gene matches: 9. Germline lookup yields CDR1 SGHAT and CDR2 FQNNGV.